What follows are 25 T cell receptor beta chains derived from one specimen sequenced in a study of T cells in Graves' hyperthyroidism and ophthalmopathy. TCR beta CDR3 sequences were amplified from RNA transcripts. Primed by the HTBI set, a first-round RT-PCR was run on the TCR CDR3. Each CDR3 protein gets one entry after TCRdb re-called the multiplex PCR reads with MiXCR. The data contain about 600,000 distinct CDR3 sequences, approximately 15% of them singletons. Material for sequencing was blood. All receptors come from a woman between 40 and 55 years old with Graves' ophthalmopathy.

The V call is TRBV12-3 or TRBV12-4, the J call TRBJ2-7; a weak D match, TRBD1 (5 bases). The CDR3 spans 15 residues. Trimming left V 6 bases short and J 0 bases short, with 15 bases between. Here the CDR3 reads CASSRLGVLSYEQYF. The CDR3 DNA is TGTGCCAGCAGCCGATTAGGGGTTCTCTCCTACGAGCAGTACTTC.

The rearrangement links TRBV11-2 to TRBJ1-5; D is possibly TRBD1 (5 bases). The CDR3 runs to 14 residues. Trimming stripped 4 bases from V and 5 bases from J, with 12 bases between. Germline values: CDR1 SGHAT, CDR2 FQNNGV. CDR3 in DNA: TGTGCCAGCAGCTGGGACCAGGGTCATCAGCCCCAGCATTTT. Its translation is CASSWDQGHQPQHF.

This clonotype was detected many times. The chain carries TRBV7-9 and TRBJ2-7; the D gene is possibly TRBD1 (6 bases). V shed 5 bases and J shed 3 bases, with 11 bases lying between them. Germline V CDR1 and CDR2: SEHNR, FQNEAQ (reference sequence). This CDR3 has 13 residues. The CDR3 sequence is CASSPQGDYEQYF. For the CDR3, the DNA is TGTGCCAGCAGCCCACAGGGAGACTACGAGCAGTACTTC. Full variable domain (outside the CDR3, taken from reference TRBV7-9 and TRBJ2-7): DTGVSQNPRHKITKRGQNVTFRCDPISEHNRLYWYRQTLGQGPEFLTYFQNEAQLEKSRLLSDRFSAERPKGSFSTLEIQRTEQGDSAMYLCASSPQGDYEQYFGPGTRLTVT.

This clonotype was seen at least ten times. The chain couples TRBV11-2 to TRBJ2-7, with a possible D match to TRBD2 (6 bases). Germline V lookup: CDR1 SGHAT, CDR2 FQNNGV. Trimming left V 2 bases short and J 5 bases short, with 10 bases between. This CDR3 has 13 residues. This CDR3 reads CASSLQAGNEQYF. The CDR3 DNA reads as TGTGCCAGCAGCTTACAGGCGGGGAACGAGCAGTACTTC.

The chain recombines TRBV5-1 with TRBJ1-3; D gene ambiguous. The CDR3 has 14 amino acids. CDR1 SGHRS and CDR2 YFSETQ come from the germline V gene. Trimming shortened V by 3 bases and J by 9 bases, and 16 bases separated the two germline ends. The CDR3 reads CASSSDTQKSTIYF. The CDR3, as DNA: TGCGCCAGCAGCTCAGACACCCAGAAGAGCACCATATATTTT. Drawing the rest from reference TRBV5-1 and TRBJ1-3, the complete variable domain is KAGVTQTPRYLIKTRGQQVTLSCSPISGHRSVSWYQQTPGQGLQFLFEYFSETQRNKGNFPGRFSGRQFSNSRSEMNVSTLELGDSALYLCASSSDTQKSTIYFGEGSWLTVV.

The sample holds many counts of this clonotype. The genes are TRBV3-1 and TRBJ1-2, with TRBD1 matching over 9 bases. Germline V gene sequence: CDR1 LGHDT, CDR2 YNNKEL (reference sequence). The CDR3 is 14 amino acids. Trimming cost V 3 bases and J 4 bases; bases outside gene matches: 3. Here the CDR3 DNA reads TGTGCCAGCAGCCACGGACAGGGGCTCTATGGCTACACCTTC. This encodes CASSHGQGLYGYTF.

The genes are TRBV5-1 and TRBJ1-3; a weak D match, TRBD1 (5 bases). The V gene lost 0 bases and the J gene lost 0 bases, with 16 bases spanning the gap. The CDR3 spans 18 residues. Germline-derived CDR1 and CDR2 are SGHRS and YFSETQ. The CDR3 region is CASSLDYTDMSSGNTIYF. CDR3 nucleotides: TGCGCCAGCAGCTTGGACTACACGGACATGAGCTCTGGAAACACCATATATTTT.

This sequence joins TRBV5-1 and TRBJ1-6; 9 bases match TRBD1. Germline-derived CDR1 and CDR2 are SGHRS and YFSETQ. This CDR3 has 15 amino acids. The J segment lost 7 bases and the V segment lost 4 bases, leaving 6 bases of the junction unmatched. The DNA of the CDR3 is TGCGCCAGCAGCGTTGGACAGGGGCTAAATTCACCCCTCCACTTT. Protein sequence: CASSVGQGLNSPLHF.

The J gene is TRBJ1-2, the V gene TRBV11-2; TRBD1 is a possible D gene (5 bases). This CDR3 has 13 amino acids. Deletions cut 5 bases from V and 5 bases from J, with 12 bases between. Looked up from germline, CDR1 is SGHAT and CDR2 is FQNNGV. CDR3 bases: TGTGCCAGCAGCCAGGTGGCAGGGTATGGCTACACCTTC. This sequence encodes CASSQVAGYGYTF. The variable domain in full, completed from reference TRBV11-2 and TRBJ1-2, reads EAGVAQSPRYKIIEKRQSVAFWCNPISGHATLYWYQQILGQGPKLLIQFQNNGVVDDSQLPKDRFSAERLKGVDSTLKIQPAKLEDSAVYLCASSQVAGYGYTFGSGTRLTVV.

This clonotype was counted once. The chain recombines TRBV5-6 with TRBJ2-3; D is ambiguous. Per germline, CDR1 SGHDT and CDR2 YYEEEE. CDR3 size: 14 residues. Trimming removed 4 bases from V and 4 bases from J, with 13 bases in between. CDR3 DNA sequence: TGTGCCAGCAGCCCAGAATTAGTTCCAGATACGCAGTATTTT. This translates into CASSPELVPDTQYF.

This clonotype was picked up one time. This chain links TRBV6-2 or TRBV6-3 with TRBJ2-1; TRBD2 agrees at 11 bases. Losses at the gene ends were 7 bases for V and 1 base for J; bases not matched to a gene: 3. This CDR3 contains 15 residues. The germline V gene encodes CDR1 MNHEY and CDR2 SVGEGT. CDR3 in amino acids: CASKIAGGSYNEQFF. CDR3 coding DNA: TGTGCCAGCAAAATAGCGGGAGGGTCCTACAATGAGCAGTTCTTC.

A word on this clonotype: With a much larger clone just one base away, this may be a read error. This rearrangement joins TRBV20-1 to TRBJ2-7, with 8 nucleotides matching TRBD2. Per the germline V gene, CDR1 is DFQATT and CDR2 is SNEGSKA (reference sequence). V shed 0 bases and J 2 bases; nucleotides not matched to a gene: 6. This CDR3 has 15 residues. The CDR3 DNA reads as TGCAGTGCTAGAGATTTACTAGCGGTTCCCTACGAGCAGTACTTC. Translation: CSARDLLAVPYEQYF.

The gene calls are TRBV20-1 and TRBJ2-3; 8 bases agree with TRBD2. Germline loops: CDR1 DFQATT, CDR2 SNEGSKA (reference sequence). This CDR3 is 11 amino acids long. DNA for the CDR3: TGCAGCGGGGGGGCCTCAGATACGCAGTATTTT. Protein: CSGGASDTQYF.

This clonotype was counted a few times. Given a much more abundant clone one base away, this may be a read error. The chain uses TRBV2 and TRBJ2-3; D is unresolved. V was trimmed by 4 bases and J by 6 bases, leaving 14 bases between them. The CDR3 length is 14 residues. Germline V gene sequence: CDR1 SNHLY, CDR2 FYNNEI. CDR3 in DNA: TGTGCCAGCAGTGGCGCGGTGCCCCAGGATACGCAGTATTTT. This encodes CASSGAVPQDTQYF.

The rearrangement joins TRBV12-3 or TRBV12-4 to TRBJ2-2; the D is unclear. This CDR3 has 15 amino acids. V gave up 0 bases and J gave up 4 bases, with 9 bases separating them. The DNA of the CDR3 is TGTGCCAGCAGTTTAGCACCGCCCCCCACCGGGGAGCTGTTTTTT. This gives the protein CASSLAPPPTGELFF.

The CDR3 DNA follows: TGTGCCATCAGTTACTCGACAGGGGTCACTGAAGCTTTCTTT. Translation: CAISYSTGVTEAFF. The chain joins TRBV10-3 to TRBJ1-1, with 8 positions matching TRBD1. Germline trimming cut 5 bases from V and 4 bases from J; bases unmatched to any gene: 6. From germline, CDR1 is ENHRY and CDR2 SYGVKD. The CDR3 length is 14 residues.

This clonotype was detected many times. The chain recombines TRBV7-3 with TRBJ2-1; 7 bases map to TRBD1. CDR1 is SGHTA and CDR2 is FQGTGA in the germline V gene. This CDR3 has 15 residues. The V gene end was trimmed by 2 bases and the J gene end by 1 base; junction bases not matched to a gene: 2. CDR3 loop: CASSLLGQSYNEQFF. In DNA, the CDR3 is TGTGCCAGCAGCTTACTGGGACAGTCCTACAATGAGCAGTTCTTC.

Ten or more counts support this clonotype. The CDR3: CASSLGRLAGLFAEQYF. In DNA form, the CDR3 reads TGTGCCAGCAGCTTAGGCCGACTAGCGGGGCTCTTCGCCGAGCAGTACTTC. The V call is TRBV11-2, the J call TRBJ2-7; 11 bases are shared with TRBD2. The germline V gene encodes CDR1 SGHAT and CDR2 FQNNGV. The CDR3 consists of 17 residues. V shed 1 base and J 6 bases; nucleotides not matched to a gene: 11.

The chain combines TRBV6-1 with TRBJ1-1, with a weak D call TRBD1 (5 bases). CDR1 and CDR2 (germline): MNHNS, SASEGT. V lost 3 bases and J lost 5, with 16 bases in between. This CDR3 spans 15 amino acids. For the CDR3, the DNA is TGTGCCAGCAGTGACTTTTTGGGGGGAAGGACTGAAGCTTTCTTT. Protein product: CASSDFLGGRTEAFF.

This chain uses TRBV6-1 with TRBJ2-7, with a possible D match to TRBD1 (6 bases). Germline CDR1 and CDR2: MNHNS and SASEGT. The CDR3 length is 15 residues. Trimming removed 0 bases from V and 0 bases from J, with 9 bases in between. CDR3 protein: CASSEAQDSSYEQYF. As DNA, the CDR3 is TGTGCCAGCAGTGAAGCGCAGGACAGCTCCTACGAGCAGTACTTC.

This clonotype was seen at least ten times. The J gene is TRBJ2-3, the V gene TRBV3-1, with a possible D match to TRBD1 (6 bases). Trimming stripped 1 base from V and 6 bases from J, with 20 bases between. The CDR3 sequence is 17 residues long. Germline CDR1 reads LGHDT; CDR2 reads YNNKEL (reference sequence). The DNA of the CDR3 is TGTGCCAGCAGCCAAGCCAACAGGGTCAAAGGGTTGGATACGCAGTATTTT. Its translation is CASSQANRVKGLDTQYF.

About this clonotype itself: This may be a read error, as it is one base from a much larger clone. The rearrangement joins TRBV7-2 to TRBJ2-5; 9 nucleotides align to TRBD2. CDR3 length: 14 residues. Per the germline V gene, CDR1 is SGHTA and CDR2 is FQGNSA. In DNA, the CDR3 is TGTGCCAACAGCTTAGTAGCGGGGGAGGAGACCCAGTACTTC. Translated, it gives CANSLVAGEETQYF.

This clonotype was recorded at least ten times. V and J are TRBV2 and TRBJ2-3; TRBD2 matches at 14 bases. The germline gives CDR1 SNHLY, CDR2 FYNNEI. V lost 10 bases, J lost 5 bases, and 5 bases stayed unmatched. This CDR3 region has 14 residues. The CDR3 here is CAMGLAGVQDTQYF. The CDR3 DNA reads TGTGCCATGGGACTAGCGGGAGTACAAGATACGCAGTATTTT.

As to this clonotype: A much larger clonotype is one base distant, so this may be a read error. The genes are TRBV3-1 and TRBJ2-6; D remains unclear. Germline CDR1 reads LGHDT; CDR2 reads YNNKEL (reference sequence). This CDR3 spans 18 amino acids. CDR3 amino acids: CAGSQASGRASGANVLTF. DNA for the CDR3: TGTGCCGGCAGCCAAGCGTCGGGCCGAGCCTCTGGGGCCAACGTCCTGACTTTC.

CDR3 in DNA: TGTGCCAGCTCACCAATAGGATCGAGCTCTGGAAACACCATATATTTT. As protein: CASSPIGSSSGNTIYF. The V and J genes are TRBV18 and TRBJ1-3; D is uncertain. The CDR3 is 16 residues long. Trimming removed 2 bases at V and 0 bases at J, with 11 bases between. Germline lookup yields CDR1 KGHSH and CDR2 LQKENI.